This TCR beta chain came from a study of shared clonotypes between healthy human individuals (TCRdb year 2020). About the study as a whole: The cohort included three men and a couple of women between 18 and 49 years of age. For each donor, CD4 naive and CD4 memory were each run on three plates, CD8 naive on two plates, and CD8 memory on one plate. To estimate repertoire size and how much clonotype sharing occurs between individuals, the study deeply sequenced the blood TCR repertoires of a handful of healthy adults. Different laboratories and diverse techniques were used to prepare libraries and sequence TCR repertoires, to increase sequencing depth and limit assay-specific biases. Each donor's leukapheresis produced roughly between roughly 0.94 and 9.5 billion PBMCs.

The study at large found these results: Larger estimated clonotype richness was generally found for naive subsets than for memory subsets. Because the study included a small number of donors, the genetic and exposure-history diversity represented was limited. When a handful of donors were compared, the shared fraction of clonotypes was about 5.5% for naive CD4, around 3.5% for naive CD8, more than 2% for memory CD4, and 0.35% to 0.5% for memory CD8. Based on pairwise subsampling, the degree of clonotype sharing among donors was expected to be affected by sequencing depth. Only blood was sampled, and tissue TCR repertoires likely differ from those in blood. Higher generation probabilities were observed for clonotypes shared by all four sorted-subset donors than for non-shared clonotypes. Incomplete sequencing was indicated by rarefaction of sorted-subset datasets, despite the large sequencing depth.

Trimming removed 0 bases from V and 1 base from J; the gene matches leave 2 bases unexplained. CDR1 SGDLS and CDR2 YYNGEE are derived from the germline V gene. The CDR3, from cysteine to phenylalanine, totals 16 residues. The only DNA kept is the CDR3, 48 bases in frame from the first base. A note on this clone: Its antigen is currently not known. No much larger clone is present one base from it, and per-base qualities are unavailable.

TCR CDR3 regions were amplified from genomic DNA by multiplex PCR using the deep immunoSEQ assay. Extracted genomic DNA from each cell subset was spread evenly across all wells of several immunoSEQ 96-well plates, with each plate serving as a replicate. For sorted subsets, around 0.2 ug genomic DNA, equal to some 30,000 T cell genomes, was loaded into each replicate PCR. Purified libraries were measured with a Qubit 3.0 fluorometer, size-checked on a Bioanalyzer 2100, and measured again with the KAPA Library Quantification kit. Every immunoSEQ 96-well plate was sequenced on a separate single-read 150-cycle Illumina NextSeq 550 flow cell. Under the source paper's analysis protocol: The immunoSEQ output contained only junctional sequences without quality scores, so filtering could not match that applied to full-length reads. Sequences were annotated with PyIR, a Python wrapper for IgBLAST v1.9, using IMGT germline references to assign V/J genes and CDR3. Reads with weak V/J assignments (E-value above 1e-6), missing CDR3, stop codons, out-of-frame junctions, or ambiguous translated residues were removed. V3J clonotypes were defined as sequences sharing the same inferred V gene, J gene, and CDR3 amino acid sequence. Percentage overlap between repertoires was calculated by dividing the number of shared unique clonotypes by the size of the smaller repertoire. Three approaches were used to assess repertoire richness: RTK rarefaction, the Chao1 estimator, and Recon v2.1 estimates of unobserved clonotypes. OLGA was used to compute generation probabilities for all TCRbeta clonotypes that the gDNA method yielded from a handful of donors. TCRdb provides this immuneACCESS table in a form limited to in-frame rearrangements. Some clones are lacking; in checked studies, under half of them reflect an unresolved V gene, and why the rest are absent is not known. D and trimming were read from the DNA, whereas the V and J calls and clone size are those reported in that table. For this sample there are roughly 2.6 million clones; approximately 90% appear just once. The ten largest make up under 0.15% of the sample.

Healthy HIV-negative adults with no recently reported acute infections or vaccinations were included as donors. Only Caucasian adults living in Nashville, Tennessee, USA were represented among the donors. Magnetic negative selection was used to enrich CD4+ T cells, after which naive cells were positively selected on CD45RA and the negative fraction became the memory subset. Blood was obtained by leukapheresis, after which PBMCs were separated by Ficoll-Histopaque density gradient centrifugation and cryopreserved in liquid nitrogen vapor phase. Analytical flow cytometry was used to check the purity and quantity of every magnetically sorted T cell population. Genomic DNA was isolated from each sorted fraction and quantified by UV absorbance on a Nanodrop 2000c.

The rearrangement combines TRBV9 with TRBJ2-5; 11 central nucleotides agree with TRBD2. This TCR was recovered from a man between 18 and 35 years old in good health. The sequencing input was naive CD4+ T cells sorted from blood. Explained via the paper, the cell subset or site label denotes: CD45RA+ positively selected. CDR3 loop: CASSVGTSGFQETQYF. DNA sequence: TGTGCCAGCAGCGTAGGGACTAGCGGGTTCCAAGAGACCCAGTACTTC.